The TCR beta chain described here comes from a study of Tregs in tolerant kidney transplant recipients (dated by TCRdb to the late 2010s). In terms of the full investigation: Related donors were used in the transplants with nonmyeloablative bone marrow transplantation, and mixed chimerism was transient in the human trials. TCRbeta sequencing was used in the study to identify donor-specific regulatory T cells before combined kidney and bone marrow transplantation, and the identified cells were then tracked after transplant. On the study overall, not on this receptor specifically: For some patients the PCR primers changed over time, which made it impossible to compare the samples from those patients at the nucleotide level. Biological reproducibility was not examined directly, but technical replication error appeared to be minimal. In tolerant patients, the expansion of donor-specific Tregs was greater than global Treg expansion, suggesting that the expansion was antigen-driven rather than nonspecific. Because the study included only a small number of patients, the results must be confirmed in larger populations and under other immunosuppression protocols. The most biologically relevant and donor-specific TCRbeta repertoire appeared to be identified by expanding Tregs with activated donor B cells.

The intended sense of this specimen's time point label: blood sample drawn before combined kidney and bone marrow transplant. Unstimulated Tregs (CD4+CD25+CD127-), CD4+ non-Tregs (CD4+CD25-), CD4 and CD8 cells were FACS-sorted from thawed PBMCs. Prior to Treg sorting, thawed PBMCs were rested overnight at 37 degrees C with approximately 210 IU/ml IL-2. The patients were several recipients of combined kidney and bone marrow transplants from the ITN036ST trial, and samples were available only from these trial subjects. Healthy control blood was separated into PBMCs by Ficoll density gradient and cryopreserved, and patient PBMCs were collected both before and after transplant. Genomic DNA was extracted from sorted cells with the QIAGEN DNeasy Blood and Tissue Kit for TCRbeta CDR3 sequencing. High-throughput TCRbeta CDR3 sequencing, including PCR amplification with bias correction and internal controls, was performed commercially through immunoSEQ. In the authors' own workflow: Unique productive TCRbeta sequences were defined by CDR3 nucleotide sequence where primers matched, and otherwise by CDR3 amino acid sequence together with Vbeta and Jbeta genes. To correct for sorting error, sequences found in more than one sorted population at a frequency ratio of 2:1 or less were discarded, and the remaining shared sequences were assigned to the population with the higher frequency. Donor-reactive sequences were defined as at least 5-fold expanded in CFSE-low cells versus unstimulated cells, with frequency of at least 0.01% in CFSE-low cells. Jensen-Shannon divergence, calculated on the top 100 TCRbeta sequences ranked by frequency, was used to quantify repertoire divergence. When a sample had multiple sequencing runs, each run was corrected for sorting error separately and the runs were then pooled. TCRdb limited this immuneACCESS table to in-frame rearrangements with V and J called. A share of clones is missing; checked studies link under half to unresolved V genes, and the rest is unexplained. D and trimming were read from the DNA, whereas the V and J calls and clone size are those reported in that table. This sample holds around 66,000 clones; 80% to 90% were observed only once. The ten biggest clones cover about 2% of the sample.

For this clone: Its antigen is not yet known. Base qualities are missing; no much larger clone stands one base away.

The CDR3 sequence holds 16 residues, the cysteine and phenylalanine included. Kept here is only the CDR3 DNA, which spans 48 bases and is read in frame from base 1. After removal of 7 bases from V and 8 bases from J, the junction retains 17 bases not matched to a gene. As encoded in the germline V gene (reference sequence), CDR1 is SGHKS while CDR2 is YYEKEE. The sequence joins TRBV5-5 to TRBJ1-4; 7 nucleotides in the junction match TRBD1. Source: Tregs from blood, taken before the transplant. The clonotype was recovered from a human donor who received a combined kidney and bone marrow transplant. The DNA sequence follows: TGTGCCAGCCATCCCATAGGGACAGCCTCCGGAGAAAAACTGTTTTTT. Translated, it reads CASHPIGTASGEKLFF.